This record covers a single T cell receptor (beta chain). No antigen is known for it. This record belongs to a study of T cell responses to AZD1222 COVID-19 vaccine. Whole-study results and caveats: Donors, mostly white British, included more females; clonal diversity was possibly underestimated.

Assay used: immunoSEQ multiplex PCR; TCRdb lists only in-frame clones, some missing. Counted here are just under 150,000 clones, approximately 89% occurring once; the ten biggest clones make up roughly 1.5%. The germline V gene has CDR1 KGHSH and CDR2 LQKENI. CDR3 size: 14 residues. Trimming left V 6 bases short and J 8 bases short, with 16 bases between. This sample comprised peripheral blood, obtained 28 days after the second AZD1222 dose. This chain uses TRBV18 with TRBJ1-4; D is undetermined. The TCR was taken from an adult who received the AZD1222 COVID-19 vaccine. The CDR3 DNA follows: TGTGCCAGCTCCGGGAGCTTCGGAGGGGAAAAACTGTTTTTT. Protein sequence: CASSGSFGGEKLFF.